The sequence of this TCR beta chain was determined in a study of OX40 agonist ivuxolimab in advanced cancers. Clones were sequenced by immunoSEQ multiplex PCR, and TCRdb holds only the in-frame ones, with some missing. Here the sample spans 70,000 or so clones, 91% being singletons. The sequencing used CD4+ or CD8+ T cells sorted from blood, collected in a trial of the OX40 agonist ivuxolimab. This receptor was obtained from an adult with an advanced solid tumor such as melanoma, head and neck, liver or kidney cancer.

The CDR3 loop reads CASSQDRLGQGPYEQYF. CDR3 in DNA: TGCGCCAGCAGCCAAGATAGATTGGGGCAGGGCCCTTACGAGCAGTACTTC. This chain links TRBV4-1 with TRBJ2-7, with D possibly TRBD1 on 5 matching bases. This CDR3 is built from 17 residues. Germline V lookup: CDR1 MGHRA, CDR2 YSYEKL. V gave up 0 bases and J gave up 4 bases, with 19 bases separating them.